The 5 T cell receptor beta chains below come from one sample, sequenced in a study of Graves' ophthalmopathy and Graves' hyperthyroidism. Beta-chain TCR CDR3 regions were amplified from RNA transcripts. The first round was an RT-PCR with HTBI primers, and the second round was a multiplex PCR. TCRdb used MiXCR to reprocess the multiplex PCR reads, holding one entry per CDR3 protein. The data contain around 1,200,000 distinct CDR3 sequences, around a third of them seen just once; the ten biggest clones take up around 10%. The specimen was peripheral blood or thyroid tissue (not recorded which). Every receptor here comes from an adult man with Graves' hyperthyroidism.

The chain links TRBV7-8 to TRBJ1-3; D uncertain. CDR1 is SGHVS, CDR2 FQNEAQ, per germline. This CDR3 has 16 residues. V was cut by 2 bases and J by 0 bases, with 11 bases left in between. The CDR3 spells CASSLNQLSSGNTIYF. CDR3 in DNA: TGTGCCAGCAGCTTAAACCAGCTGAGCTCTGGAAACACCATATATTTT.

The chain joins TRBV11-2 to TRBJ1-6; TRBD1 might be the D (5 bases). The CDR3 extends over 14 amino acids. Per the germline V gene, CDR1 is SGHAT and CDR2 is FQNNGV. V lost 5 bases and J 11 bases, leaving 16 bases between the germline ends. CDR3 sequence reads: CASSRRGWGTPLHF. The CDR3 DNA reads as TGTGCCAGCAGCCGCCGGGGATGGGGGACACCCCTCCACTTT.

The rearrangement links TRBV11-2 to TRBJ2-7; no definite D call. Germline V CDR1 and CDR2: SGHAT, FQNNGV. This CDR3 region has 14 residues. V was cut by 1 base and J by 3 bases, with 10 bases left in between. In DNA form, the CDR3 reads TGTGCCAGCAGCTTAGTATCCACCTTCTACGAGCAGTACTTC. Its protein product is CASSLVSTFYEQYF.

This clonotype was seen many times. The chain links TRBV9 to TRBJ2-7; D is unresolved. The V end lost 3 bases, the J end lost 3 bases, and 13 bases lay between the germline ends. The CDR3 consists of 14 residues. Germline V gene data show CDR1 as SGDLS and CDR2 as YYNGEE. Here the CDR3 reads CASSASVLGYEQYF. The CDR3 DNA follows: TGTGCCAGCAGCGCGTCTGTGCTGGGCTACGAGCAGTACTTC.

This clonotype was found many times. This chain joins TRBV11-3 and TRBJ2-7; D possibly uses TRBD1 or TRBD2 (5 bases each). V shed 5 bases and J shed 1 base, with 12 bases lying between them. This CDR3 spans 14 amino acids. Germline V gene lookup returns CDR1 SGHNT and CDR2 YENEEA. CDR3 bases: TGTGCCAGCAGCACGGGACCGGGGTCCTACGAGCAGTACTTC. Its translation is CASSTGPGSYEQYF. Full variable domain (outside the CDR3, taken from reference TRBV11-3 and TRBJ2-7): EAGVVQSPRYKIIEKKQPVAFWCNPISGHNTLYWYLQNLGQGPELLIRYENEEAVDDSQLPKDRFSAERLKGVDSTLKIQPAELGDSAVYLCASSTGPGSYEQYFGPGTRLTVT.